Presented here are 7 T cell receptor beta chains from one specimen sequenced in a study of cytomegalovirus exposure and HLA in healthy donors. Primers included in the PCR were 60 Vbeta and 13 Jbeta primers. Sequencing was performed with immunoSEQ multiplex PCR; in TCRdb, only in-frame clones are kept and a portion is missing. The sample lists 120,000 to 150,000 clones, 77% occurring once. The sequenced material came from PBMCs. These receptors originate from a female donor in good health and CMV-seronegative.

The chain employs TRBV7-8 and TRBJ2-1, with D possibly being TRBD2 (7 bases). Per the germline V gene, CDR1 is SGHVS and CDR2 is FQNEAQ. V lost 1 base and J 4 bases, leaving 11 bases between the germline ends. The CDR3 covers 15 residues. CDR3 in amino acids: CASSLVGGGYNEQFF. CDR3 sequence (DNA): TGTGCCAGCAGCTTAGTAGGGGGAGGGTACAATGAGCAGTTCTTC. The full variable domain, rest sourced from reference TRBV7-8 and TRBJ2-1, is GAGVSQSPRYKVAKRGQDVALRCDPISGHVSLFWYQQALGQGPEFLTYFQNEAQLDKSGLPSDRFFAERPEGSVSTLKIQRTQQEDSAVYLCASSLVGGGYNEQFFGPGTRLTVL.

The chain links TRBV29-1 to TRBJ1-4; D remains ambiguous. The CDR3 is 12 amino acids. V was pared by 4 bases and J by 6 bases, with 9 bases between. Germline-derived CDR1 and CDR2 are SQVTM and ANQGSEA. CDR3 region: CSVAGWDEKLFF. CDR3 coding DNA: TGCAGCGTTGCAGGATGGGATGAAAAACTGTTTTTT.

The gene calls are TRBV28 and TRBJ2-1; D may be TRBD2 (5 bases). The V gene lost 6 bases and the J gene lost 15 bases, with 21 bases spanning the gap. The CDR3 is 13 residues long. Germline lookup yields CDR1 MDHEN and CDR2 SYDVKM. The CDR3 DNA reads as TGTGCCAGCAGGGCGGGCACAACAGCCCGTCTGTTCTTC. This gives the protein CASRAGTTARLFF.

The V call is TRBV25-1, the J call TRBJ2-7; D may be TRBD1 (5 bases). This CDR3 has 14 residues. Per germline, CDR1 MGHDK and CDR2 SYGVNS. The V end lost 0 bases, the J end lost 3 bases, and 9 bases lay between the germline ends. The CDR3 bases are TGTGCCAGCAGTGAATACAGGGTCGGCTACGAGCAGTACTTC. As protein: CASSEYRVGYEQYF.

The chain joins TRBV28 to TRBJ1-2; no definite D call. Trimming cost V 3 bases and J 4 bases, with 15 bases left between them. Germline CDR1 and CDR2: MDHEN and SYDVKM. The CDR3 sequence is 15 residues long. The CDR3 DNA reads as TGTGCCAGCAGTTTGTACAGTGGAAATCTCTATGGCTACACCTTC. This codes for CASSLYSGNLYGYTF.

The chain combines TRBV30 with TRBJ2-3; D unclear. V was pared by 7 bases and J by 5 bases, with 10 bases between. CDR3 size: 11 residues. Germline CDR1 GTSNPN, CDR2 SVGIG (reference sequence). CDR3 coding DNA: TGTGCCTTGACGACTGGAGATACGCAGTATTTT. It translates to CALTTGDTQYF.

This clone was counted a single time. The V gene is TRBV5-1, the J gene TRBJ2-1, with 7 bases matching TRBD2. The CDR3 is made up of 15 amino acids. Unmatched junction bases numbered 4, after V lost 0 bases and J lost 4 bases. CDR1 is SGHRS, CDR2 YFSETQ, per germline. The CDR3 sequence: CASSLGSGRYNEQFF. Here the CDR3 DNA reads TGCGCCAGCAGCTTGGGTAGCGGGCGTTACAATGAGCAGTTCTTC.